One sample yielded the 20 T cell receptor beta chains listed below, sequenced in a study of cytomegalovirus exposure and HLA in healthy donors. Use of 60 Vbeta and 13 Jbeta primers characterized the PCR. Some clones are missing from TCRdb's copy, which holds only in-frame ones; the method was immunoSEQ multiplex PCR. Of tens of thousands of clones in the sample, approximately 82% were seen once. The sequenced sample consisted of PBMCs. All receptors derive from a woman in her thirties or forties in good health and CMV-seropositive.

This chain links TRBV6-1 with TRBJ1-2; tentative D call: TRBD1 (5 bases). This CDR3 has 13 amino acids. Germline V gives CDR1 MNHNS, CDR2 SASEGT. Between the trimmed V and J ends, which lost 6 bases and 1 base, there was a span of 9 bases. CDR3 DNA sequence: TGTGCCAGCAGCCCTGACAGTAACTATGGCTACACCTTC. This encodes CASSPDSNYGYTF.

The chain is built from TRBV19 and TRBJ1-2; D perhaps matches TRBD1 (6 bases). The CDR3 is made up of 13 amino acids. Germline-derived CDR1 and CDR2 are LNHDA and SQIVND (reference sequence). Trimming stripped 6 bases from V and 4 bases from J, with 12 bases between. The CDR3 is CASSGQLTYGYTF. The CDR3 bases are TGTGCCAGTAGCGGACAGCTAACCTATGGCTACACCTTC.

The chain links TRBV5-1 to TRBJ2-7, with D perhaps matching TRBD2 (6 bases). Germline V lookup: CDR1 SGHRS, CDR2 YFSETQ. V lost 4 bases, J lost 2 bases, and 16 bases lay in between. This CDR3 region has 15 residues. CDR3 nucleotides: TGCGCCAGCAGCGGAGGGGCAGTCCAACCCTACGAGCAGTACTTC. Translation: CASSGGAVQPYEQYF.

The chain joins TRBV4-1 to TRBJ2-7, with D perhaps TRBD2 (5 bases). This CDR3 is 15 amino acids long. Germline assignment: CDR1 MGHRA and CDR2 YSYEKL. The V end lost 0 bases, the J end lost 1 base, and 10 bases lay between the germline ends. The CDR3 spells CASSQEGSRSYEQYF. The CDR3 DNA is TGCGCCAGCAGCCAAGAGGGGAGCAGGTCCTACGAGCAGTACTTC.

This clone was found once. This chain joins TRBV6-5 and TRBJ2-7, with TRBD1 matching over 9 bases. This CDR3 region has 13 residues. J gave up 4 bases and V 5 bases, and 3 bases lay outside the gene matches. Germline V CDR1 and CDR2: MNHEY, SVGAGI. The CDR3 nucleotides are TGTGCCAGCAGTGAGGACAGGGGTTACGAGCAGTACTTC. It translates to CASSEDRGYEQYF.

The chain has TRBV27 and TRBJ1-5, with TRBD1 identical over 8 bases. The V segment lost 7 bases and the J segment 2 bases; nucleotides outside the gene matches: 4. The CDR3 has 14 amino acids. Germline V CDR1 and CDR2: MNHEY, SMNVEV (reference sequence). The CDR3, as DNA: TGTGCCAGCAACCCACAGGGGGGCAATCAGCCCCAGCATTTT. The encoded protein is CASNPQGGNQPQHF.

This chain links TRBV19 with TRBJ2-7; 11 bases line up with TRBD2. V lost 2 bases, J lost 3 bases, and 0 bases stayed unmatched. Looked up from germline, CDR1 is LNHDA and CDR2 is SQIVND (reference sequence). The CDR3 length is 14 residues. The CDR3 spells CASSITSGGYEQYF. The CDR3 DNA sequence: TGTGCCAGTAGTATAACTAGCGGGGGCTACGAGCAGTACTTC.

The chain carries TRBV9 and TRBJ1-2, with a tentative D call TRBD1 (5 bases). Germline CDR1 is SGDLS and CDR2 is YYNGEE. V was cut by 0 bases and J by 6 bases, with 6 bases left in between. CDR3 length: 12 residues. The CDR3 DNA is TGTGCCAGCAGCGTAGAAGGGGATGGCTACACCTTC. Protein: CASSVEGDGYTF.

The CDR3 DNA reads as TGCAGTGCTCCTGAGGTGAACACCATATATTTT. Protein product: CSAPEVNTIYF. J is TRBJ1-3 and V is TRBV20-1; D remains unclear. V was pared by 5 bases and J by 7 bases, with 9 bases between. Germline V gene sequence: CDR1 DFQATT, CDR2 SNEGSKA (reference sequence). The CDR3 has 11 residues.

The chain employs TRBV11-2 and TRBJ2-7; D is perhaps TRBD1 (6 bases). Trimming shortened V by 5 bases and J by 5 bases, and 16 bases separated the two germline ends. The length of the CDR3 is 14 residues. Germline V gene lookup returns CDR1 SGHAT and CDR2 FQNNGV. This CDR3 is CASSPRTVANEQYF. In nucleotides, the CDR3 is TGTGCCAGCAGCCCGCGGACAGTCGCCAACGAGCAGTACTTC.

The V call is TRBV5-6, the J call TRBJ2-7; 7 nucleotides match TRBD1. CDR1 is SGHDT, CDR2 YYEEEE, per germline. Trimming at V came to 1 base and at J to 2 bases, leaving 3 bases not matched to a gene. This CDR3 has 14 residues. CDR3 nucleotide sequence: TGTGCCAGCAGCTTGTGGGGACAGACCTACGAGCAGTACTTC. Translating gives CASSLWGQTYEQYF.

The chain uses TRBV5-6 and TRBJ1-4, with 7 bases identical to TRBD1. The CDR3 sequence is 14 residues long. Germline V gene data show CDR1 as SGHDT and CDR2 as YYEEEE. V shed 3 bases, J shed 2 bases, and the junction held 1 base outside the gene matches. CDR3 bases: TGTGCCAGCAGCTGGACAGGCACTAATGAAAAACTGTTTTTT. Translating gives CASSWTGTNEKLFF.

Worth noting for this clone: The junction does not match germline at one end; this may be a read error. The same CDR3 is also encoded by other DNA sequences in this sample. The genes are TRBV29-1 and TRBJ1-1; tentative D call: TRBD1 (6 bases). This CDR3 is 13 amino acids long. Germline CDR1 is SQVTM and CDR2 is ANQGSEA. CDR3: CSGGGRGNTEAFF. The CDR3 nucleotides read TGCAGCGGGGGCGGAAGGGGGAACACCGAAGCTTTCTTT.

The chain uses TRBV6-5 and TRBJ2-3; perhaps TRBD2 as D (5 bases). The germline V gene encodes CDR1 MNHEY and CDR2 SVGAGI. V lost 6 bases and J 3 bases, leaving 13 bases between the germline ends. The CDR3 spans 14 residues. CDR3 nucleotide sequence: TGTGCCAGCAGGCGCTTGGGAGCGACAGATACGCAGTATTTT. Protein sequence: CASRRLGATDTQYF.

This clone has a handful of counts. The CDR3 protein is CASSSQGFEQFF. The CDR3, as DNA: TGTGCCAGCAGCTCACAGGGGTTTGAGCAGTTCTTC. The chain couples TRBV7-2 to TRBJ2-1; 7 positions agree with TRBD1. The CDR3 loop spans 12 amino acids. The J segment lost 9 bases and the V segment lost 4 bases, leaving 3 bases of the junction unmatched. Germline CDR1 reads SGHTA; CDR2 reads FQGNSA.

The chain is built from TRBV2 and TRBJ2-1; weak D call: TRBD1 (5 bases). V lost 2 bases to trimming and J lost 1 base, with 9 bases between them. Per germline, CDR1 SNHLY and CDR2 FYNNEI. The CDR3 sequence is 15 residues long. Written as DNA, the CDR3 is TGTGCCAGCAGTGAACAGGGTAATTCCTACAATGAGCAGTTCTTC. Protein sequence: CASSEQGNSYNEQFF.

The chain recombines TRBV29-1 with TRBJ1-2, with D tentatively TRBD1 (5 bases). The CDR3 totals 17 residues. Deletions cut 2 bases from V and 0 bases from J, with 19 bases between. Germline loops: CDR1 SQVTM, CDR2 ANQGSEA. The CDR3 spells CSVEPLERGVPNYGYTF. The CDR3 DNA follows: TGCAGCGTTGAACCTCTGGAAAGGGGTGTCCCTAACTATGGCTACACCTTC.

The chain uses TRBV2 and TRBJ2-3; TRBD2 agrees at 12 bases. The CDR3 totals 15 residues. Germline V gives CDR1 SNHLY, CDR2 FYNNEI. The ends lost 6 bases at V and 3 bases at J; junction bases unmatched: 4. CDR3 sequence reads: CASRSSGGATDTQYF. The DNA of the CDR3 is TGTGCCAGCAGGTCTAGCGGGGGGGCGACAGATACGCAGTATTTT.

This clone was found once. This chain joins TRBV6-1 and TRBJ2-3; D not resolved. V lost 1 base to trimming and J lost 0 bases, with 8 bases between them. The germline V gene encodes CDR1 MNHNS and CDR2 SASEGT. The CDR3 covers 15 residues. The CDR3 DNA reads TGTGCCAGCAGTGAAGGGGCAGGAAGCACAGATACGCAGTATTTT. Protein sequence: CASSEGAGSTDTQYF.

This clone was seen more than once but under ten times. This rearrangement joins TRBV7-2 to TRBJ2-2; a weak D match, TRBD2 (5 bases). Germline CDR1 is SGHTA and CDR2 is FQGNSA. The CDR3 spans 16 residues. With 5 bases removed from V and 5 bases from J, the gap between germline ends came to 18 bases. The CDR3 nucleotides read TGTGCCAGCAGCCCCAGGACTTACTATTCTACCGGGGAGCTGTTTTTT. Protein product: CASSPRTYYSTGELFF.